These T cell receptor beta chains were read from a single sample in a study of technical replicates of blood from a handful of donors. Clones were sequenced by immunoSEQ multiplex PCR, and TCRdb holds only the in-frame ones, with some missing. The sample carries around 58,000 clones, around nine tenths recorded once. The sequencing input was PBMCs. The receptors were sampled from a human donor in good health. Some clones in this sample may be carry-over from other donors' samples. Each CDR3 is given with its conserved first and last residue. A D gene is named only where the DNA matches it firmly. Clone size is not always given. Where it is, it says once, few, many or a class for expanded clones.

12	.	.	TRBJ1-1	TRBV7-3	CASSSDQGKAFF	TGTGCCAGCAGCTCTGATCAGGGAAAAGCTTTCTTT
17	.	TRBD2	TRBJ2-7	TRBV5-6	CASSIGGGQAGGYEQYF	TGTGCCAGCAGTATCGGGGGCGGGCAGGCGGGGGGATACGAGCAGTACTTC
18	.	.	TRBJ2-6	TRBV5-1	CASSNGGTAFSGANVLTF	TGCGCCAGCTCGAATGGAGGGACAGCGTTCTCTGGGGCCAACGTCCTGACTTTC
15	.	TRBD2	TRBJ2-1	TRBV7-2	CASRGGVSGYNEQFF	TGTGCCAGCAGGGGGGGGGTTAGCGGCTACAATGAGCAGTTCTTC
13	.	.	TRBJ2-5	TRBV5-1	CASSLMTEETQYF	TGCGCCAGCAGCCTAATGACAGAAGAGACCCAGTACTTC
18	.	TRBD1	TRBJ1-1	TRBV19	CASSLRDRQSSVDTEAFF	TGTGCCAGTAGTCTCCGGGACAGACAAAGTTCCGTAGACACTGAAGCTTTCTTT
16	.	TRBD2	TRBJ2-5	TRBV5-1	CASSLGLAGRQETQYF	TGCGCCAGCAGCTTAGGACTAGCGGGGCGTCAAGAGACCCAGTACTTC
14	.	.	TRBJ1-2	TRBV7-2	CASTPGPGDYGYTF	TGTGCCAGCACCCCGGGCCCAGGGGACTATGGCTACACCTTC
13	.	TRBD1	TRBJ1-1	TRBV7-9	CAIKQGQTTEAFF	TGTGCCATAAAACAGGGGCAGACCACTGAAGCTTTCTTT
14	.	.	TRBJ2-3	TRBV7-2	CASSPLGSTDTQYF	TGTGCCAGCAGCCCACTAGGGAGCACAGATACGCAGTATTTT
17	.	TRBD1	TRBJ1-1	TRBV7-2	CASSLGQGATRGTEAFF	TGTGCCAGCAGCTTGGGACAGGGGGCCACCCGGGGCACTGAAGCTTTCTTT
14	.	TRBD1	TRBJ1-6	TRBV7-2	CASSLSGGNSPLHF	TGTGCCAGCAGCTTATCAGGGGGTAATTCACCCCTCCACTTT
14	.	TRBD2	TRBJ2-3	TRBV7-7	CASSPGLGADTQYF	TGTGCCAGCAGCCCCGGACTAGGAGCGGATACGCAGTATTTT
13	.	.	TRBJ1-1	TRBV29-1	CSVVGGLSTEAFF	TGCAGCGTTGTGGGGGGGCTGAGTACTGAAGCTTTCTTT
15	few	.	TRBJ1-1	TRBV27	CASSLFSGGNTEAFF	TGTGCCAGCAGTTTATTTTCGGGGGGCAACACTGAAGCTTTCTTT
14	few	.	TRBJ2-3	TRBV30	CAWSGRGDTDTQYF	TGTGCCTGGAGTGGACGGGGAGACACAGATACGCAGTATTTT
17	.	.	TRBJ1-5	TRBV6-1	CASSGAGFMFSNQPQHF	TGTGCCAGCAGTGGGGCAGGGTTCATGTTTAGCAATCAGCCCCAGCATTTT
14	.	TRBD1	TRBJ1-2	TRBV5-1	CASSLKGTGAGYTF	TGCGCCAGCAGCTTGAAAGGGACAGGGGCTGGCTACACCTTC
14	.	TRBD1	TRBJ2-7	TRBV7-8	CASSGGQTYYEQYF	TGTGCCAGCAGCGGGGGACAGACTTACTACGAGCAGTACTTC
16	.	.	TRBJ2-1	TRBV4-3	CASSQVSQVPYNEQFF	TGCGCCAGCAGCCAAGTGAGTCAAGTTCCCTACAATGAGCAGTTCTTC
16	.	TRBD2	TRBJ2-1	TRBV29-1	CSVEGVAGKTANEQFF	TGCAGCGTTGAAGGGGTAGCGGGGAAAACGGCCAATGAGCAGTTCTTC
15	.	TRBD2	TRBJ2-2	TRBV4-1	CASSQIAGAPGELFF	TGCGCCAGCAGCCAAATAGCGGGAGCCCCCGGGGAGCTGTTTTTT
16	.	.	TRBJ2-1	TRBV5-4	CASSPYRGGFENEQFF	TGTGCCAGCAGCCCGTATAGGGGGGGATTTGAAAATGAGCAGTTCTTC
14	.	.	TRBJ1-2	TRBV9	CASSPHWTAGGYTF	TGTGCCAGCAGCCCACACTGGACAGCTGGGGGCTACACCTTC
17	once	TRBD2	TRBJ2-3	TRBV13	CASSSQTGTSWPDTQYF	TGTGCCAGCAGCTCGCAGACCGGGACTAGCTGGCCAGATACGCAGTATTTT
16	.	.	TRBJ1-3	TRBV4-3	CASSQDRSASGNTIYF	TGCGCCAGCAGCCAAGATCGCTCTGCGTCTGGAAACACCATATATTTT
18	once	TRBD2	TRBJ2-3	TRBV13	CASSLRSGRAGSRDTQYF	TGTGCCAGCAGCTTAAGAAGCGGGAGGGCCGGTAGTAGAGATACGCAGTATTTT
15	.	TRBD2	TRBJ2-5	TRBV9	CASSVSSGVQETQYF	TGTGCCAGCAGCGTAAGTAGCGGGGTCCAAGAGACCCAGTACTTC
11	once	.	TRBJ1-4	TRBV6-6	CASSYREELFF	TGTGCCAGCAGTTACCGGGAGGAACTGTTTTTT
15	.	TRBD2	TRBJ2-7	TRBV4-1	CASSYARTSGNEQYF	TGCGCCAGCAGCTACGCCAGGACTAGCGGAAACGAGCAGTACTTC
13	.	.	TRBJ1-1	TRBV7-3	CASSLRGREEAFF	TGTGCCAGCAGCTTAAGGGGGCGAGAGGAAGCTTTCTTT
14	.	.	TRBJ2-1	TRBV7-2	CASRRASGYNEQFF	TGTGCCAGCAGGCGTGCATCGGGCTACAATGAGCAGTTCTTC
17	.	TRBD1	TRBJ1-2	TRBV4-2	CASSQAYRDRGNYGYTF	TGTGCCAGCAGCCAAGCATACCGGGACAGGGGTAACTATGGCTACACCTTC
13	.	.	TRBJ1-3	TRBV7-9	CASSDGGGNTIYF	TGTGCCAGCAGCGACGGGGGAGGAAACACCATATATTTT
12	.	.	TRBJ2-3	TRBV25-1	CASRTQGDTQYF	TGTGCCAGCAGAACTCAGGGTGATACGCAGTATTTT
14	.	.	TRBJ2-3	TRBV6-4	CASSGGDSTDTQYF	TGTGCCAGCAGTGGGGGAGACAGCACAGATACGCAGTATTTT
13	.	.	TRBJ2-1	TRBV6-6	CASVDRTPNEQFF	TGTGCCAGCGTTGACAGGACCCCCAATGAGCAGTTCTTC
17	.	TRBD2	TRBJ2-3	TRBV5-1	CASSSQLAGASTDTQYF	TGCGCCAGCAGCTCACAACTAGCGGGGGCAAGCACAGATACGCAGTATTTT
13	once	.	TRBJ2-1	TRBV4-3	CASSPQGYNEQFF	TGCGCCAGCAGCCCCCAGGGGTACAATGAGCAGTTCTTC
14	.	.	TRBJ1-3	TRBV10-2	CASSEDSSGNTIYF	TGCGCCAGCAGTGAGGACAGCTCTGGAAACACCATATATTTT
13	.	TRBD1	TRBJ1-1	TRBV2	CASRGQGATEAFF	TGTGCCAGCAGGGGACAGGGGGCGACTGAAGCTTTCTTT
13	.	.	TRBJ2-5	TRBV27	CASSLFGEETQYF	TGTGCCAGCAGTTTATTCGGGGAAGAGACCCAGTACTTC
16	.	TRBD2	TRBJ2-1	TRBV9	CASSDPTSGSSNEQFF	TGTGCCAGCAGCGACCCGACTAGCGGGAGTAGCAATGAGCAGTTCTTC
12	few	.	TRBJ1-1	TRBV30	CAWSWPNTEAFF	TGTGCCTGGAGTTGGCCGAACACTGAAGCTTTCTTT
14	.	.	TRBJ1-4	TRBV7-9	CASSPSGRDEKLFF	TGTGCCAGCAGCCCTTCAGGGAGGGATGAAAAACTGTTTTTT
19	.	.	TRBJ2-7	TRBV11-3	CASSLAGYPRDIKIYEQYF	TGTGCCAGCAGCTTAGCGGGTTATCCCCGGGACATCAAGATCTACGAGCAGTACTTC
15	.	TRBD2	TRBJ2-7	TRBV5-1	CASSLGSGGAFEQYF	TGCGCCAGCAGCTTGGGATCGGGAGGTGCCTTCGAGCAGTACTTC
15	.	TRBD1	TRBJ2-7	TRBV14	CASRISGSGGSEQYF	TGTGCCAGCAGAATCTCCGGCTCAGGGGGAAGCGAGCAGTACTTC
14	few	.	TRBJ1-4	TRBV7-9	CASSLKTQGEKLFF	TGTGCCAGCAGCTTAAAAACGCAGGGCGAAAAACTGTTTTTT
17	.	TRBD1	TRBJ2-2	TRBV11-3	CASSSSWTGANTGELFF	TGTGCCAGCAGCTCCTCCTGGACAGGGGCGAACACCGGGGAGCTGTTTTTT
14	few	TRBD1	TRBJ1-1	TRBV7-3	CASSQMGRDSKAFF	TGTGCCAGCAGCCAAATGGGAAGGGACAGCAAAGCTTTCTTT
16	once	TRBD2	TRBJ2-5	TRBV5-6	CASSSKTTSGWETQYF	TGTGCCAGCAGCTCGAAGACGACTAGCGGTTGGGAGACCCAGTACTTC
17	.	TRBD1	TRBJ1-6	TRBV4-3	CASSPDRASSYNSPLHF	TGCGCCAGCAGCCCGGACAGGGCGAGCTCCTATAATTCACCCCTCCACTTT
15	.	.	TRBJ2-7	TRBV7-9	CASSLLWDSSYEQYF	TGTGCCAGCAGCTTACTCTGGGACTCCTCCTACGAGCAGTACTTC